This T cell receptor beta chain was profiled in a study of regulatory T cells in long-lasting Graves disease. This clonotype was detected ten times or more. The CDR3 consists of 12 residues. CDR1 is GTSNPN and CDR2 is SVGIG in the germline V gene (reference sequence). Trimming left V 0 bases short and J 0 bases short, with 2 bases between. The time point: newly diagnosed GD, antithyroid drugs for less than 3 months. From RNA extracted from PBMCs, the TCR library was made. Investigators prepared the TCR beta libraries by applying iRepertoire HTBI primers and Arm-PCR of CDR3 regions. TCRdb re-called the multiplex PCR reads through MiXCR, storing one row per CDR3 protein. The sample holds about 440,000 distinct CDR3 sequences; 15% are singletons and the top ten take about a sixth. These sequences were also reported in another study, on T cells in Graves' hyperthyroidism and ophthalmopathy.

The specimen comprised peripheral blood mononuclear cells (PBMCs), sampled at new diagnosis, from a patient treated with antithyroid drugs. V and J are TRBV30 and TRBJ2-5; D is unresolved. The receptor comes from a woman in her 30s with Graves disease. CDR3 nucleotide sequence: TGTGCCTGGAGTGTCCACCAAGAGACCCAGTACTTC. It specifies CAWSVHQETQYF.